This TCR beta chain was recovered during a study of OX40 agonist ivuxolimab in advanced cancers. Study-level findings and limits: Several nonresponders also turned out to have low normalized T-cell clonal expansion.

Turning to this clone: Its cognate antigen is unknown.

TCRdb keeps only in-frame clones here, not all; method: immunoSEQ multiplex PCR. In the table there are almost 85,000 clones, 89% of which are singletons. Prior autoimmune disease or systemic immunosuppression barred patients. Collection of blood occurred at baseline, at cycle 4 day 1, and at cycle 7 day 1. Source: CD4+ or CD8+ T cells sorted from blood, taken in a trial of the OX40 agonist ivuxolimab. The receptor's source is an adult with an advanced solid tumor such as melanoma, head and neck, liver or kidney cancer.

The DNA of the CDR3 is TGTGCCAGCAGCTTATACAGGGAAAGCTATGGCTACACCTTC. As protein: CASSLYRESYGYTF. The V call is TRBV5-4, the J call TRBJ1-2; D is perhaps TRBD1 (6 bases). Trimming left V 2 bases short and J 4 bases short, with 12 bases between. Germline CDR1 and CDR2: SGHNT and YYREEE (reference sequence). The CDR3 is 14 amino acids.